The 13 T cell receptor beta chains below come from one sample, sequenced in a study of T cells in tuberculosis. Here immunoSEQ multiplex PCR was the method, and the copy in TCRdb shows in-frame clones only, minus some. The data show thousands of clones, roughly 94% seen once. The sample taken for sequencing was PBMCs. The receptors were gathered from an adult with tuberculosis.

CDR3 sequence (DNA): TGTGCCAGTAGTATAGATCCGGGACAGAACTATGGCTACACCTTC. It codes for CASSIDPGQNYGYTF. The chain couples TRBV19 to TRBJ1-2; 7 nucleotides align to TRBD1. CDR1 is LNHDA and CDR2 is SQIVND in the germline V gene (reference sequence). The CDR3 consists of 15 residues. Germline trimming cut 0 bases from V and 2 bases from J; bases unmatched to any gene: 3.

V and J are TRBV11-3 and TRBJ2-1, with 10 bases lining up with TRBD2. Trimming cost V 7 bases and J 9 bases; bases outside gene matches: 6. The CDR3 contains 13 residues. Per germline, CDR1 SGHNT and CDR2 YENEEA. This CDR3 is CASTRASGSEQFF. CDR3 nucleotide sequence: TGTGCCAGCACCAGGGCTAGCGGGAGTGAGCAGTTCTTC.

V gene TRBV2 combines with J gene TRBJ2-1, with D possibly being TRBD1 (6 bases). V lost 8 bases and J lost 10, with 6 bases in between. The CDR3 loop spans 9 amino acids. Germline CDR1 reads SNHLY; CDR2 reads FYNNEI. The CDR3, as DNA: TGTGCCAGCGGGACAGAGCAGTTCTTC. Translation gives CASGTEQFF.

The chain recombines TRBV5-1 with TRBJ1-6; tentative D call: TRBD1 (5 bases). The length of the CDR3 is 15 residues. V was cut by 0 bases and J by 10 bases, with 14 bases left in between. Germline assignment: CDR1 SGHRS and CDR2 YFSETQ. Here the CDR3 reads CASSLASGPGSPLHF. As DNA, the CDR3 is TGCGCCAGCAGCTTGGCCTCAGGGCCGGGCTCACCCCTCCACTTT.

The chain couples TRBV9 to TRBJ1-1, with a weak D call TRBD1 (5 bases). Germline CDR1 SGDLS, CDR2 YYNGEE. The CDR3 is 15 residues long. Trimming took off 4 bases at V and 1 base at J, with 14 bases between the two ends. CDR3 loop: CASSPFWGENTEAFF. The CDR3 DNA reads TGTGCCAGCAGCCCATTCTGGGGGGAGAACACTGAAGCTTTCTTT.

The chain has TRBV10-2 and TRBJ2-7; D might be TRBD2 (6 bases). The V end lost 7 bases, the J end lost 8 bases, and 21 bases lay between the germline ends. CDR1 and CDR2 (germline): WSHSY, SAAADI. The CDR3 runs 14 residues. The CDR3 region is CASTIGTPALKQYF. Here the CDR3 DNA reads TGCGCCAGCACGATAGGGACTCCGGCGTTGAAGCAGTACTTC.

V gene TRBV5-1 combines with J gene TRBJ1-4; 9 bases fit TRBD1. The germline CDR1 and CDR2 sequences are SGHRS and YFSETQ. The CDR3 spans 14 residues. With 3 bases clipped from V and 6 bases from J, the junction kept 3 bases outside the gene matches. CDR3 sequence reads: CASSWGQGDEKLFF. In DNA form, the CDR3 reads TGCGCCAGCAGCTGGGGACAGGGTGATGAAAAACTGTTTTTT.

The chain joins TRBV7-2 to TRBJ2-5, with 10 bases lining up with TRBD2. CDR3 length: 15 amino acids. Germline V gives CDR1 SGHTA, CDR2 FQGNSA. The ends lost 5 bases at V and 1 base at J; junction bases unmatched: 4. In DNA, the CDR3 is TGTGCCAGCAGCCACCGGACTAGCGGCCAAGAGACCCAGTACTTC. Amino acid sequence: CASSHRTSGQETQYF.

The chain uses TRBV19 and TRBJ1-1; D is uncertain. The germline V gene has CDR1 LNHDA and CDR2 SQIVND (reference sequence). The V and J ends lost 7 bases and 11 bases respectively, with 23 bases between them. The length of the CDR3 is 14 residues. CDR3 in amino acids: CASIKKLAPSGAFF. Written as DNA, the CDR3 is TGTGCCAGTATCAAAAAATTAGCTCCTTCTGGGGCTTTCTTT.

About this clone itself: The junction departs from the called germline gene at one end, perhaps through a read error. V and J are TRBV2 and TRBJ1-4; 7 bases are a match to TRBD1. The CDR3 spans 12 residues. Germline CDR1 reads SNHLY; CDR2 reads FYNNEI. CDR3 DNA: TGTGCCAGCAGTGAGCACAGGGGTAGTTCGTCTTTT. Translation gives CASSEHRGSSSF. Combining the CDR3 with reference TRBV2 and TRBJ1-4 gives the whole variable domain EPEVTQTPSHQVTQMGQEVILRCVPISNHLYFYWYRQILGQKVEFLVSFYNNEISEKSEIFDDQFSVERPDGSNFTLKIRSTKLEDSAMYFCASSEHRGSSSFGSGTQLSVL.

The gene calls are TRBV10-1 and TRBJ1-3, with D possibly being TRBD1 (5 bases). CDR1 and CDR2 (germline): WNHNN, SYGVQD (reference sequence). V was shortened by 5 bases and J by 0 bases, with 14 bases between the two germline ends. CDR3 length: 16 amino acids. CDR3 sequence reads: CASSTGTASSGNTIYF. The CDR3 coding sequence is TGCGCCAGCAGTACCGGGACTGCCAGCTCTGGAAACACCATATATTTT.

The rearrangement links TRBV19 to TRBJ2-3; the D gene is possibly TRBD2 (6 bases). Germline-derived CDR1 and CDR2 are LNHDA and SQIVND (reference sequence). V was pared by 1 base and J by 2 bases, with 13 bases between. CDR3 length: 16 amino acids. The CDR3 DNA is TGTGCCAGTAGTATAGGAAGGACTACCCTCACAGATACGCAGTATTTT. Its translation: CASSIGRTTLTDTQYF. Drawing the rest from reference TRBV19 and TRBJ2-3, the complete variable domain is DGGITQSPKYLFRKEGQNVTLSCEQNLNHDAMYWYRQDPGQGLRLIYYSQIVNDFQKGDIAEGYSVSREKKESFPLTVTSAQKNPTAFYLCASSIGRTTLTDTQYFGPGTRLTVL.

The table lists this clone with a few counts. The J gene is TRBJ2-3, the V gene TRBV12-5; 11 positions match TRBD2. The CDR3 sequence is 16 residues long. Losses at the gene ends were 5 bases for V and 5 bases for J; bases not matched to a gene: 9. CDR1 is LGHNT, CDR2 FRNRAP, per germline. As DNA, the CDR3 is TGTGCTAGTGGTCGCGATAGCGGGGGGGCCATAGATACGCAGTATTTT. This translates into CASGRDSGGAIDTQYF.